This T cell receptor beta chain was sequenced in a study of beta chain features in type 1 diabetes. Study-wide results and caveats: Type 1 diabetes patients showed a moderate but significant shortening of TCRB CDR3s in all four CD4+ subsets. cDNA-based sequencing might over-represent cells highly expressing TCR. The question of HLA type influencing TCRB rearrangement was one that remained unresolved here.

The whole isolated RNA underwent reverse transcription, so sequencing captured expressed TCRB transcripts. Read counts averaged roughly 3.7 million for samples of naive, central memory and regulatory T cells. Repertoires were generated with immunoSEQ multiplex PCR, while TCRdb's copy carries only in-frame clones and drops some. The table includes around 710,000 clones, around 12% detected once. Concerning this clone itself: What it recognizes is unknown.

CDR3 size: 15 residues. Germline V gene data show CDR1 as LGHNA and CDR2 as YNFKEQ. Trimming pared 6 bases from V and 2 bases from J, leaving 15 bases between. Sequencing was done on a sample of naive CD4+ T cells from blood. The TCR was taken from a young man with type 1 diabetes. The chain is built from TRBV4-2 and TRBJ2-3; D gene uncertain. The CDR3 DNA sequence: TGTGCCAGCAGTCAGCTCGGGTCCATCACAGATACGCAGTATTTT. It yields the protein CASSQLGSITDTQYF.